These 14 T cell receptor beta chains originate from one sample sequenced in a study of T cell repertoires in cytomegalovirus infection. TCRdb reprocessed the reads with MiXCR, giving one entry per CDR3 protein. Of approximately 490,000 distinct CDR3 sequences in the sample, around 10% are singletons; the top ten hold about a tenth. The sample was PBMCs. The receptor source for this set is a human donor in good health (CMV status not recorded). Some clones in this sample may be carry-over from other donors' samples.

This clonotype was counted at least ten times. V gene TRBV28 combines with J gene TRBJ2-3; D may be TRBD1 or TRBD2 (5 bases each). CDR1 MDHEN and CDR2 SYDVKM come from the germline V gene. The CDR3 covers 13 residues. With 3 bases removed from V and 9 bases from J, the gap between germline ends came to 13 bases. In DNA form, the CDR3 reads TGTGCCAGCAGTTTGTTAGGGACCGGAACGCAGTATTTT. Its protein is CASSLLGTGTQYF.

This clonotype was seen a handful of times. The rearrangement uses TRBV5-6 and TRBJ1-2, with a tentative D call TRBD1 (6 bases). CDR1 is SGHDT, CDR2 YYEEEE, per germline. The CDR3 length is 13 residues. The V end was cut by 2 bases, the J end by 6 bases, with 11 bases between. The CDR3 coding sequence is TGTGCCAGCAGCTTCGACAGGAAGGATGGCTACACCTTC. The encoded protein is CASSFDRKDGYTF.

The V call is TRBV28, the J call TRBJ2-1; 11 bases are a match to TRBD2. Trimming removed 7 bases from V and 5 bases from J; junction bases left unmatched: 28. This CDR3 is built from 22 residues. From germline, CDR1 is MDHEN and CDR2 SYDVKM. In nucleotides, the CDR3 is TGTGCCAGCAATTTTATCAGGCGGGGCGGGCTAGCGGGAGGCCGAGGGGACAATGAGCAGTTCTTC. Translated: CASNFIRRGGLAGGRGDNEQFF.

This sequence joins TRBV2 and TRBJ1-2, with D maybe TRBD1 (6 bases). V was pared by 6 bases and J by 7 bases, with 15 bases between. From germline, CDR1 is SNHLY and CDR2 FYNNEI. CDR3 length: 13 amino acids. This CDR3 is CASRDRGMGGYTF. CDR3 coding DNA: TGTGCCAGCAGGGACAGAGGGATGGGTGGCTACACCTTC.

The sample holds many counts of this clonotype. The CDR3 loop is CASSLHPGQPNTEAFF. The CDR3 DNA sequence: TGTGCCAGCAGCCTTCACCCGGGACAGCCTAACACTGAAGCTTTCTTT. The chain recombines TRBV12-3 or TRBV12-4 with TRBJ1-1, with TRBD1 matching 7 bases. The CDR3 sequence is 16 residues long. V lost 6 bases, J lost 2 bases, and 12 bases stayed unmatched.

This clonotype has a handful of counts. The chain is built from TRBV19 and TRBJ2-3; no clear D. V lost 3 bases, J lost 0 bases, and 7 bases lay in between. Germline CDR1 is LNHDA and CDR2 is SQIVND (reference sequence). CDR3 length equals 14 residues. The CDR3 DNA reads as TGTGCCAGTAGTATTATTGTTAGCACAGATACGCAGTATTTT. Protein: CASSIIVSTDTQYF. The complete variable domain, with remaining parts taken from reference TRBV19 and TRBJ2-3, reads DGGITQSPKYLFRKEGQNVTLSCEQNLNHDAMYWYRQDPGQGLRLIYYSQIVNDFQKGDIAEGYSVSREKKESFPLTVTSAQKNPTAFYLCASSIIVSTDTQYFGPGTRLTVL.

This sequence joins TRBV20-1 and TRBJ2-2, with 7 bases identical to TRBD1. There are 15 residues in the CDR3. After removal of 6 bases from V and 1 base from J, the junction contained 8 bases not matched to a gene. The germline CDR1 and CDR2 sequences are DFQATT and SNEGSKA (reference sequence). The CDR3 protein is CSAKTGTVNTGELFF. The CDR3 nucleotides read TGCAGTGCAAAGACCGGGACAGTGAACACCGGGGAGCTGTTTTTT.

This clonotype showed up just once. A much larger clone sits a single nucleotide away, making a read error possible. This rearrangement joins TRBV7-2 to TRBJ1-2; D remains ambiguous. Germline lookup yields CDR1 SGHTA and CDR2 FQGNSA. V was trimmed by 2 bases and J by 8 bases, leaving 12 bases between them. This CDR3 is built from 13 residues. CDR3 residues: CTSSLNAMRGYTF. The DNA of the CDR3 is TGTACCAGCAGCTTAAATGCAATGCGGGGCTACACCTTC. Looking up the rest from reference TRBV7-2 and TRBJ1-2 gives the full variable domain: GAGVSQSPSNKVTEKGKDVELRCDPISGHTALYWYRQSLGQGLEFLIYFQGNSAPDKSGLPSDRFSAERTGGSVSTLTIQRTQQEDSAVYLCTSSLNAMRGYTFGSGTRLTVV.

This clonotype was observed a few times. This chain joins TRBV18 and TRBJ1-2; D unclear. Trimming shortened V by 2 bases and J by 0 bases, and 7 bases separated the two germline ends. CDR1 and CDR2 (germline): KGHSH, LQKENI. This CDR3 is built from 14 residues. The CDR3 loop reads CASSPGSANYGYTF. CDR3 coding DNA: TGTGCCAGCTCACCAGGGTCAGCTAACTATGGCTACACCTTC.

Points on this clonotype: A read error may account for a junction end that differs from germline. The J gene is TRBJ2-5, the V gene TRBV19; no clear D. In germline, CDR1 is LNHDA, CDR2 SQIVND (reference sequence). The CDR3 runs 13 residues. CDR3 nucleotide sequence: TGTACCAGTAGTACGACGGGTGGGGAGACCCAGTACTTC. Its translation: CTSSTTGGETQYF.

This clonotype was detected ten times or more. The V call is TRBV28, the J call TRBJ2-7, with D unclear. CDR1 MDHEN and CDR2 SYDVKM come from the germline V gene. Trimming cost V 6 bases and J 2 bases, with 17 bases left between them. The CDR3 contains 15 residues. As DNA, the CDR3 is TGTGCCAGCAGATTAACGAGCGTTTCAACCTACGAGCAGTACTTC. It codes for CASRLTSVSTYEQYF.

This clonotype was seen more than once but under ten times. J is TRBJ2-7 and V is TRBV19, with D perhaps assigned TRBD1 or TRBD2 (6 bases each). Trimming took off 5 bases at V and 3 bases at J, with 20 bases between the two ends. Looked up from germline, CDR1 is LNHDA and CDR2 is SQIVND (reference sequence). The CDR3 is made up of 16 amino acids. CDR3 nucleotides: TGTGCCAGTAGTCCCCGTCGGGGGCAGCTCGGCTACGAGCAGTACTTC. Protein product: CASSPRRGQLGYEQYF. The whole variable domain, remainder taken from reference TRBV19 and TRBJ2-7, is DGGITQSPKYLFRKEGQNVTLSCEQNLNHDAMYWYRQDPGQGLRLIYYSQIVNDFQKGDIAEGYSVSREKKESFPLTVTSAQKNPTAFYLCASSPRRGQLGYEQYFGPGTRLTVT.

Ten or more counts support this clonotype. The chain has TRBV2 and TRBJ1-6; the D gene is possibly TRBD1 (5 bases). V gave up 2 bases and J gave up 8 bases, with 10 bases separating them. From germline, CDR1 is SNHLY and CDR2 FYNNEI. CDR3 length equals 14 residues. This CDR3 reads CASSEPGGYSPLHF. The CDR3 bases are TGTGCCAGCAGTGAACCGGGGGGTTATTCACCCCTCCACTTT. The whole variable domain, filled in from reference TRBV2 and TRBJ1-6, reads EPEVTQTPSHQVTQMGQEVILRCVPISNHLYFYWYRQILGQKVEFLVSFYNNEISEKSEIFDDQFSVERPDGSNFTLKIRSTKLEDSAMYFCASSEPGGYSPLHFGNGTRLTVT.

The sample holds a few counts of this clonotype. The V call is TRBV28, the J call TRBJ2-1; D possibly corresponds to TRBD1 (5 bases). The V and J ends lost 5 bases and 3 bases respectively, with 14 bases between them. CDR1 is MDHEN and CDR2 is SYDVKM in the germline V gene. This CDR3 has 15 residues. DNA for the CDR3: TGTGCCAGCAGTCCGCAGGGAAGGGGCTACAATGAGCAGTTCTTC. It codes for CASSPQGRGYNEQFF.